One sample yielded the 27 T cell receptor beta chains listed below, sequenced in a study of blood T cell repertoires in COVID-19. Assay: immunoSEQ multiplex PCR; the TCRdb copy retains only in-frame clones and omits some. The profile shows 65,000 to 90,000 clones, 80% to 90% of them singletons. Sequenced material: peripheral blood. These receptors were taken from a man aged 50-59 years with acute or convalescent COVID-19.

J is TRBJ2-3 and V is TRBV10-3, with 13 bases that match TRBD2. Trimming cost V 2 bases and J 0 bases; bases outside gene matches: 2. Germline V CDR1 and CDR2: ENHRY, SYGVKD. The CDR3 contains 17 residues. CDR3 nucleotide sequence: TGTGCCATCAGTGAGCCGACTAGCGGGGGGAGCACAGATACGCAGTATTTT. It is translated as CAISEPTSGGSTDTQYF.

The rearrangement joins TRBV19 to TRBJ1-5; perhaps TRBD1 as D (5 bases). This CDR3 is built from 17 residues. Between the trimmed V and J ends, which lost 5 bases and 2 bases, there was a span of 19 bases. Germline CDR1 reads LNHDA; CDR2 reads SQIVND (reference sequence). The CDR3 region has the DNA TGTGCCAGTAGTCCACCCGGTGGGCAGGGCCGCAATCAGCCCCAGCATTTT. It is translated as CASSPPGGQGRNQPQHF.

The gene calls are TRBV6-6 and TRBJ1-1; maybe TRBD1 (5 bases). CDR1 is MNHNY and CDR2 is SVGAGI in the germline V gene (reference sequence). With 3 bases removed from V and 4 bases from J, the gap between germline ends came to 9 bases. This CDR3 contains 13 residues. The CDR3 is CASSYRGGTEAFF. CDR3 sequence (DNA): TGTGCCAGCAGTTATCGCGGGGGCACTGAAGCTTTCTTT.

The chain joins TRBV30 to TRBJ1-1, with 8 bases aligning to TRBD1. The V gene end was trimmed by 4 bases and the J gene end by 4 bases; junction bases not matched to a gene: 8. CDR3 length: 14 amino acids. Germline CDR1 reads GTSNPN; CDR2 reads SVGIG (reference sequence). This CDR3 reads CAWTTLTGATEAFF. CDR3 coding DNA: TGTGCCTGGACGACCTTGACAGGGGCCACTGAAGCTTTCTTT.

V and J are TRBV2 and TRBJ1-2; D remains unclear. CDR3 length: 11 residues. V lost 6 bases, J lost 3 bases, and 5 bases lay in between. Germline CDR1 and CDR2: SNHLY and FYNNEI. The CDR3 is CASSFDYGYTF. The CDR3 DNA is TGTGCCAGCAGCTTCGACTATGGCTACACCTTC. The full variable domain, with the rest looked up from reference TRBV2 and TRBJ1-2, is EPEVTQTPSHQVTQMGQEVILRCVPISNHLYFYWYRQILGQKVEFLVSFYNNEISEKSEIFDDQFSVERPDGSNFTLKIRSTKLEDSAMYFCASSFDYGYTFGSGTRLTVV.

The gene calls are TRBV6-2 or TRBV6-3 and TRBJ1-5, with 7 bases that match TRBD1. The germline gives CDR1 MNHEY, CDR2 SVGEGT. This CDR3 comprises 13 residues. Trimming at V came to 6 bases and at J to 5 bases, leaving 4 bases not matched to a gene. CDR3 in amino acids: CASSGQADQPQHF. CDR3 in DNA: TGTGCCAGCAGCGGACAGGCTGATCAGCCCCAGCATTTT.

V gene TRBV7-3 combines with J gene TRBJ2-1; TRBD2 agrees at 8 bases. The CDR3 runs to 15 residues. Germline loops: CDR1 SGHTA, CDR2 FQGTGA. V shed 5 bases and J 2 bases; nucleotides not matched to a gene: 5. CDR3 DNA: TGTGCCAGCAGCCAAACTAGCGGCGCCTACAATGAGCAGTTCTTC. It specifies CASSQTSGAYNEQFF.

The genes are TRBV29-1 and TRBJ2-1; 15 bases align to TRBD2. V shed 6 bases, J shed 7 bases, and the junction held 4 bases outside the gene matches. The CDR3 contains 14 residues. Germline V CDR1 and CDR2: SQVTM, ANQGSEA. CDR3 sequence (DNA): TGCAGCGTCTCCGGGACTAGCGGGGGGAATGAGCAGTTCTTC. Translation: CSVSGTSGGNEQFF.

The V gene is TRBV27, the J gene TRBJ1-5, with TRBD1 matching 8 bases. V lost 4 bases to trimming and J lost 0 bases; unmatched junction nucleotides: 8. Germline V CDR1 and CDR2: MNHEY, SMNVEV (reference sequence). The CDR3 consists of 17 residues. Written as DNA, the CDR3 is TGTGCCAGCAGTTCCACAGGGGGGCAGAATAGCAATCAGCCCCAGCATTTT. This gives the protein CASSSTGGQNSNQPQHF.

V gene TRBV6-1 combines with J gene TRBJ2-7; 10 bases are shared with TRBD1. Per germline, CDR1 MNHNS and CDR2 SASEGT. The V gene end was trimmed by 1 base and the J gene end by 4 bases; junction bases not matched to a gene: 4. This CDR3 has 15 residues. Here the CDR3 reads CASSEVLGQGYEQYF. In DNA, the CDR3 is TGTGCCAGCAGTGAAGTCCTGGGACAGGGGTACGAGCAGTACTTC.

The V gene is TRBV6-2 or TRBV6-3, the J gene TRBJ1-5; D is unresolved. The V gene lost 4 bases and the J gene lost 0 bases, with 10 bases spanning the gap. This CDR3 has 15 residues. Per the germline V gene, CDR1 is MNHEY and CDR2 is SVGEGT. CDR3 sequence reads: CASSLAGYSNQPQHF. CDR3 nucleotide sequence: TGTGCCAGCAGTTTGGCAGGCTATAGCAATCAGCCCCAGCATTTT.

J is TRBJ2-1 and V is TRBV7-6, with unresolved D. Germline V gene data show CDR1 as SGHVS and CDR2 as FNYEAQ. The CDR3 sequence is 15 residues long. V gave up 0 bases and J gave up 0 bases, with 6 bases separating them. The CDR3 sequence is CASSLAFSSYNEQFF. DNA for the CDR3: TGTGCCAGCAGCTTAGCCTTCTCCTCCTACAATGAGCAGTTCTTC.

V and J are TRBV9 and TRBJ1-5, with TRBD1 as a possible D gene (5 bases). Germline CDR1 SGDLS, CDR2 YYNGEE. Trimming removed 4 bases from V and 5 bases from J, with 13 bases in between. The CDR3 length is 14 residues. This chain's CDR3 is CASSPGVLDQPQHF. The CDR3, as DNA: TGTGCCAGCAGCCCGGGGGTTCTCGATCAGCCCCAGCATTTT.

This clone was seen a single time. This chain connects TRBV7-2 to TRBJ1-1; no reliable D call. CDR1 SGHTA and CDR2 FQGNSA come from the germline V gene. Trimming removed 5 bases at V and 0 bases at J, with 16 bases between. This CDR3 has 16 amino acids. The CDR3 sequence is CASSPPRAGLNTEAFF. For the CDR3, the DNA is TGTGCCAGCAGCCCCCCTCGAGCAGGATTGAACACTGAAGCTTTCTTT. Looking up the rest from reference TRBV7-2 and TRBJ1-1 gives the full variable domain: GAGVSQSPSNKVTEKGKDVELRCDPISGHTALYWYRQSLGQGLEFLIYFQGNSAPDKSGLPSDRFSAERTGGSVSTLTIQRTQQEDSAVYLCASSPPRAGLNTEAFFGQGTRLTVV.

The chain couples TRBV24-1 to TRBJ2-6; 9 bases fit TRBD1. With 3 bases clipped from V and 1 base from J, the junction kept 6 bases outside the gene matches. CDR3 size: 18 residues. The germline V gene encodes CDR1 KGHDR and CDR2 SFDVKD. The CDR3 DNA reads TGTGCCACCAGTGATCACAGGGGGCTTAATTCTGGGGCCAACGTCCTGACTTTC. Its protein is CATSDHRGLNSGANVLTF.

The chain combines TRBV5-1 with TRBJ1-1, with 8 bases that match TRBD1. The V gene end was trimmed by 1 base and the J gene end by 1 base; junction bases not matched to a gene: 6. CDR1 SGHRS and CDR2 YFSETQ come from the germline V gene. CDR3 length equals 16 residues. CDR3 residues: CASSLSQTGANTEAFF. For the CDR3, the DNA is TGCGCCAGCAGCTTGAGCCAGACAGGGGCGAACACTGAAGCTTTCTTT.

The chain couples TRBV5-1 to TRBJ1-1; D call uncertain. V was cut by 0 bases and J by 3 bases, with 12 bases left in between. The CDR3 sequence is 15 residues long. Germline V gene sequence: CDR1 SGHRS, CDR2 YFSETQ. The CDR3 protein is CASSLAQGGYTEAFF. As DNA, the CDR3 is TGCGCCAGCAGCTTGGCTCAAGGAGGGTACACTGAAGCTTTCTTT. Drawing the rest from reference TRBV5-1 and TRBJ1-1, the complete variable domain is KAGVTQTPRYLIKTRGQQVTLSCSPISGHRSVSWYQQTPGQGLQFLFEYFSETQRNKGNFPGRFSGRQFSNSRSEMNVSTLELGDSALYLCASSLAQGGYTEAFFGQGTRLTVV.

The V call is TRBV30, the J call TRBJ2-2; D gene uncertain. CDR1 is GTSNPN and CDR2 is SVGIG in the germline V gene (reference sequence). Trimming removed 4 bases from V and 1 base from J, with 16 bases in between. This CDR3 comprises 16 residues. In DNA form, the CDR3 reads TGTGCCTGGACCCCTCGTTGGCTCATGAACACCGGGGAGCTGTTTTTT. Translation gives CAWTPRWLMNTGELFF. The whole variable domain, filled in from reference TRBV30 and TRBJ2-2, reads SQTIHQWPATLVQPVGSPLSLECTVEGTSNPNLYWYRQAAGRGLQLLFYSVGIGQISSEVPQNLSASRPQDRQFILSSKKLLLSDSGFYLCAWTPRWLMNTGELFFGEGSRLTVL.

This clone was observed a single time. This chain links TRBV18 with TRBJ1-3; D is unresolved. The CDR3 loop spans 17 amino acids. Germline V lookup: CDR1 KGHSH, CDR2 LQKENI. V lost 1 base and J lost 0, with 13 bases in between. The CDR3: CASSPLSRQGSGNTIYF. The DNA for the CDR3 is TGTGCCAGCTCACCACTGTCCAGGCAAGGCTCTGGAAACACCATATATTTT. Complete variable domain (other parts from reference TRBV18 and TRBJ1-3): NAGVMQNPRHLVRRRGQEARLRCSPMKGHSHVYWYRQLPEEGLKFMVYLQKENIIDESGMPKERFSAEFPKEGPSILRIQQVVRGDSAAYFCASSPLSRQGSGNTIYFGEGSWLTVV.

The chain employs TRBV24-1 and TRBJ1-5; D uncertain. V lost 5 bases and J lost 0, with 10 bases in between. CDR1 and CDR2 from the germline V gene are KGHDR and SFDVKD. This CDR3 region has 15 residues. In DNA, the CDR3 is TGTGCCACCAGTGTATCAGGCTCTAGCAATCAGCCCCAGCATTTT. Its translation is CATSVSGSSNQPQHF.

The chain links TRBV28 to TRBJ2-2; 7 bases map to TRBD1. This CDR3 has 14 residues. Germline V gene data show CDR1 as MDHEN and CDR2 as SYDVKM. V lost 3 bases, J lost 4 bases, and 2 bases stayed unmatched. CDR3 sequence reads: CASSLGQSTGELFF. The CDR3 DNA sequence: TGTGCCAGCAGTTTGGGACAGTCCACCGGGGAGCTGTTTTTT. Using reference TRBV28 and TRBJ2-2 for the parts outside the CDR3, the full variable domain is DVKVTQSSRYLVKRTGEKVFLECVQDMDHENMFWYRQDPGLGLRLIYFSYDVKMKEKGDIPEGYSVSREKKERFSLILESASTNQTSMYLCASSLGQSTGELFFGEGSRLTVL.

V usage is TRBV12-3 or TRBV12-4 and J usage is TRBJ2-5; D remains unclear. V was cut by 8 bases and J by 5 bases, with 9 bases left in between. CDR3 size: 11 residues. The CDR3 bases are TGTGCCAGCGGAGTTGGGGAGACCCAGTACTTC. The encoded protein is CASGVGETQYF.

The rearrangement uses TRBV7-3 and TRBJ2-1, with TRBD2 matching 9 bases. Germline loops: CDR1 SGHTA, CDR2 FQGTGA. This CDR3 is built from 14 residues. V gave up 5 bases and J gave up 5 bases; unmatched junction bases: 4. As DNA, the CDR3 is TGTGCCAGCAGCAACATAGCGGGGGACAATGAGCAGTTCTTC. It translates to CASSNIAGDNEQFF.

The V gene is TRBV19, the J gene TRBJ1-1, with TRBD1 matching 7 bases. This CDR3 is built from 13 residues. Germline values: CDR1 LNHDA, CDR2 SQIVND (reference sequence). V shed 4 bases, J shed 5 bases, and the junction held 4 bases outside the gene matches. The CDR3 DNA reads as TGTGCCAGTAGTACAGGGGGGTGGACTGAAGCTTTCTTT. The encoded protein is CASSTGGWTEAFF.

The rearrangement joins TRBV18 to TRBJ2-7; tentatively, D is TRBD1 (5 bases). Per the germline V gene, CDR1 is KGHSH and CDR2 is LQKENI. The CDR3 totals 14 residues. Trimming took off 2 bases at V and 5 bases at J, with 13 bases between the two ends. The CDR3 is CASSPSQGGDEQYV. The DNA of the CDR3 is TGTGCCAGCTCACCAAGCCAGGGCGGCGACGAGCAGTACGTC.

The chain employs TRBV9 and TRBJ1-2; tentative D call: TRBD1 (6 bases). Trimming shortened V by 2 bases and J by 0 bases, and 8 bases separated the two germline ends. Per the germline V gene, CDR1 is SGDLS and CDR2 is YYNGEE. CDR3 length: 14 residues. This CDR3 reads CASSVGQTNYGYTF. The CDR3 DNA is TGTGCCAGCAGCGTGGGACAAACTAACTATGGCTACACCTTC.

This clone has more than one count but fewer than ten. This chain uses TRBV7-3 with TRBJ1-3, with D uncertain. CDR3 length equals 15 residues. The V and J ends lost 1 base and 4 bases respectively, with 11 bases between them. The V gene's germline CDR1 is SGHTA and CDR2 FQGTGA. CDR3 protein: CASSLNAGSGNTIYF. In DNA form, the CDR3 reads TGTGCCAGCAGCTTAAACGCGGGTTCAGGAAACACCATATATTTT.